This T cell receptor beta chain was identified in a study of identical twins (dated by TCRdb to the mid-2010s). For the study in its entirety: To test whether fetal clonotypes persist, this study deep-sequenced TCR alpha and beta repertoires from monozygotic twins, from unrelated adults of various ages, and from cord blood. To rule out contamination, the twin experiments were replicated at different times with different library preparation protocols.

What the authors observed across the whole study: A weaker excess of twin sharing was found in beta out-of-frame sequences because the signal-to-noise ratio was lowered by fewer shared sequences. Zero-insertion analyses could be partly confounded by invariant T cells such as MAIT and iNKT, though diverse VJ usage argued against such confounding for most clonotypes. Fewer insertions were carried by abundant cord blood beta clonotypes, a similar but weaker trend appeared in young adult naive repertoires, and no such trend appeared in memory repertoires. In monozygotic twins, out-of-frame TCR alpha sharing was systematically underestimated by recombination models, although the models agreed with sharing between unrelated individuals. Because the same donors could not be followed over many years, the conclusions relied on cross-sectional statistical analysis. Compared with coincidental sharing between unrelated individuals, out-of-frame TCR alpha sequences shared between twins had an excess of sequences with low generation probability.

In this sample, this clonotype turned up many times. Its antigen remains unidentified. Base qualities are not recorded, but no much larger clone differs from it by a single base. Every donor was a healthy Caucasian. The twin cohort comprised three pairs of female monozygotic twins, all aged roughly 18 to 30 years. Positive isolation kits from Invitrogen were used to isolate the CD4+ and CD8+ T cell populations. The method behind the library was 5' RACE. Sequenced using an Illumina HiSeq 2000. A universal primer binding site was introduced by template switching, and a unique molecular identifier was present in the final cDNA, enabling accurate counting of TCR cDNA molecules. First-strand cDNA for TCR alpha and beta chains was synthesized from specific primers in the conserved constant-segment region. To control for contamination, each cDNA library was double barcoded with a SMART-Mk sample barcode plus Illumina barcodes. TruSeq adapter sequences and Illumina sample barcodes were added in two successive PCR steps. The Illumina HiSeq platform was used with custom primers to sequence TCR alpha and beta cDNA libraries. For the original study's pipeline: MiGEC was used to process raw reads and extract unique molecular identifiers, and MiXCR was used to find CDR3 positions. For each individual, recombination models were inferred using an EM algorithm with the repgenHMM and IGoR tools. Shared clonotype analysis was performed with the tcR package in R, normalizing sharing by the product of cloneset sizes. To study raw recombination free of thymic and clonal selection effects, out-of-frame nonproductive sequences were analyzed. Clones were called with MiXCR by TCRdb after fastp trimmed the public reads at Q25, and only in-frame beta chains were retained. Rows merge per CDR3 protein into single entries with the most common DNA and genes. The V and J calls were not made by the authors but by TCRdb's processing. This sample comprises 500,000 to 550,000 distinct CDR3 sequences, around 20% of them detected only once. About 0.91% of the sample is taken by the ten largest.

V gives up 8 bases and J gives up 5 bases, and the segment between their germline ends measures 12 bases. The CDR3, from cysteine to phenylalanine, totals 12 residues. Only CDR3 DNA remains: 36 bases, in frame from the first base. These data also formed part of another study, on T cells expressing NK-cell markers. As the second publication notes: Fewer than ten donors provided sorted CD3+CD56+NKG2C+, CD3+CD56+NKG2C- and CD3+CD56-NKG2C+ T-cell subsets, whose TCR beta-chain repertoires were profiled. Of the eight sequenced donors, seven were found to be HCMV-seropositive and one was found to be HCMV-seronegative. To restrict sorting to alphabetaTCR-expressing T cells, an anti-gammadeltaTCR antibody was added in several experiments. In several donors, the dominant CD3+CD56+NKG2C+ clonotypes were found to rank among the top 10 CD8+ clonotypes and to make up about 1.0-7.0% of CD8+ T cells. Those dominant clonotypes were again the most abundant among CD3+CD56-NKG2C+ cells in several donors, at about 25-65%. Whether the expanded NKG2C-expressing T cell clones were specific for HCMV antigens remained unclear. Randomly selected healthy volunteers, three men and five women, were used as the eight sequenced donors. HCMV serostatus was determined by detecting HCMV-specific IgG in serum with a commercial ELISA kit. Reads were demultiplexed and grouped by UMI with MIGEC, and clonotypes were assembled and quantified with MiTCR. Only TCR cDNA sequences supported by at least two reads were kept to exclude erroneous sequences. Downstream repertoire analysis used the tcR package, and clonotypes were matched across fractions by CDR3 nucleotide sequence plus V segment. Antigen specificity was annotated against VDJdb with VDJmatch, allowing one amino acid substitution in CDR3.

The chain was built from TRBV12-3 or TRBV12-4 and TRBJ2-5; the D gene is possibly TRBD1, with 6 bases matching. The sequence came from a young woman in good health. Sequencing was done on a sample of CD4+ T cells sorted from blood. The CDR3 region: CASGQRGETQYF. The bases are TGTGCCAGCGGTCAGAGGGGGGAGACCCAGTACTTC.